This T cell receptor beta chain was sequenced during a study of cytomegalovirus exposure and HLA in healthy donors. Turning to the study itself: Early released data comprised 80 million or so unique TCRs from HLA-typed donors.

The CDR3 consists of 14 residues. Germline loops: CDR1 GTSNPN, CDR2 SVGIG (reference sequence). V dropped 2 bases and J dropped 2 bases, with 10 bases sitting between them. Findings of the study overall: Among donors in an Asian-associated ancestry cluster, a later analysis reportedly found fewer N-insertions than the approximately 670-donor mean. In an earlier analysis, in under 700 donors, most V segments appeared productive either ~90% or ~30% of the time.

The PCR was carried out with 60 Vbeta primers and 13 Jbeta primers. Generated by immunoSEQ multiplex PCR, the TCRdb table keeps only in-frame clones and is missing some. This sample's table reports about 150,000 clones. Concerning this clone: Its matching antigen is unknown.

This chain links TRBV30 with TRBJ1-3; no definite D call. This receptor was taken from a woman aged 45-60 years in good health and CMV-seronegative. The sample taken for sequencing was PBMCs. Here the CDR3 DNA reads TGTGCCTGGAGTCCGAGAGGGACTGGAAACACCATATATTTT. This sequence encodes CAWSPRGTGNTIYF. The full variable domain, completed using reference TRBV30 and TRBJ1-3, is SQTIHQWPATLVQPVGSPLSLECTVEGTSNPNLYWYRQAAGRGLQLLFYSVGIGQISSEVPQNLSASRPQDRQFILSSKKLLLSDSGFYLCAWSPRGTGNTIYFGEGSWLTVV.